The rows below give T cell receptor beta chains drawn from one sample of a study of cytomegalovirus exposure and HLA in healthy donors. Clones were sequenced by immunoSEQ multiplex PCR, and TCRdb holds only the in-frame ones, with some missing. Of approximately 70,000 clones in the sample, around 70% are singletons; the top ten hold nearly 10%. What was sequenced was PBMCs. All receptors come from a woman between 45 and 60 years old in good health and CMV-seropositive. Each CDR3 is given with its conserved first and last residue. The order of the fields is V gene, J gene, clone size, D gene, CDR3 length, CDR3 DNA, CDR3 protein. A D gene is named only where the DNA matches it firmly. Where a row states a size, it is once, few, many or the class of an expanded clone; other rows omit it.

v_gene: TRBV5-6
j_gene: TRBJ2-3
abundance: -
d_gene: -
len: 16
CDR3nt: TGTGCCAGCAGCTTGGCGGCCAGGAAAGGTTTAGATACGCAGTATTTT
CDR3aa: CASSLAARKGLDTQYF

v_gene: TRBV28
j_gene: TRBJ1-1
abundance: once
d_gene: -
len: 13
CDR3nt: TGTGGCTCTCGCAATCCGACAGGAAATGAAGCTTTCTTT
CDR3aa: CGSRNPTGNEAFF

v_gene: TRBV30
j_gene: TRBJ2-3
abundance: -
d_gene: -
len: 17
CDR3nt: TGTGCCTGGAGTGTGGGGTGGGCCGACTATAGCACAGATACGCAGTATTTT
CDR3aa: CAWSVGWADYSTDTQYF

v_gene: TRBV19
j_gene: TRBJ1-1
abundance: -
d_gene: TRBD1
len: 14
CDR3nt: TGTGCCAGTAGTAAGAGACAGGGAGACACTGAAGCTTTCTTT
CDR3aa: CASSKRQGDTEAFF

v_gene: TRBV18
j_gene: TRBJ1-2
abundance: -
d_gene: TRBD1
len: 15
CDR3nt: TGTGCCAGCTCACCAATCACAGGGGGCTATGATGGCTACACCTTC
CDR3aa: CASSPITGGYDGYTF

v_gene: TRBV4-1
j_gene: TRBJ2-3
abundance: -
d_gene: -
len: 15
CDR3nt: TGCGCCAGCAGCCAAGAGAGGGTAGCCGCAGATACGCAGTATTTT
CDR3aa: CASSQERVAADTQYF

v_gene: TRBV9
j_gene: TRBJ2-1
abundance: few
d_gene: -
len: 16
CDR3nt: TGTGCCAGCAGCTATTCGGGGGAAAGCTCCTACAATGAGCAGTTCTTC
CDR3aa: CASSYSGESSYNEQFF

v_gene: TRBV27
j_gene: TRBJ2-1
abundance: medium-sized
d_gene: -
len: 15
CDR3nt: TGTGCCAGCAGCTACAGTCGCGACAGCTACAATGAGCAGTTCTTC
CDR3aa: CASSYSRDSYNEQFF

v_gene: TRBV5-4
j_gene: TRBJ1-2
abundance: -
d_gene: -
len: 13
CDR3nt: TGTGCCAGCAGCTTGTTCGGGGACTATGGCTACACCTTC
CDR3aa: CASSLFGDYGYTF

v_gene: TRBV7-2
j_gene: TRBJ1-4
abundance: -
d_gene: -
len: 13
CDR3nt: TGTGCCAGCAGCTTTAGCCGGAATGAAAAACTGTTTTTT
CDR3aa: CASSFSRNEKLFF

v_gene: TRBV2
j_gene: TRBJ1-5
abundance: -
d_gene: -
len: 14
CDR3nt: TGTGCCAGCAGGCCGGGCTCCGGAGGGCAGCCCCAGCATTTT
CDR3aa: CASRPGSGGQPQHF

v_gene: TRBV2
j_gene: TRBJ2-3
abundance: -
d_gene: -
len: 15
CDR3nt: TGTGCCAGCGTAGAATGGTCCCCGGGGACAGATACGCAGTATTTT
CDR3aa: CASVEWSPGTDTQYF

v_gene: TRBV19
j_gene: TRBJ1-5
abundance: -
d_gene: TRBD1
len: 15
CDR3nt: TGTGCCAGTAAAGCGACAGGGGTTAGCAATCAGCCCCAGCATTTT
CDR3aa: CASKATGVSNQPQHF

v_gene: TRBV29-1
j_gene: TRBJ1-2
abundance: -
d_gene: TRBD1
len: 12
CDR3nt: TGCAGCGTTGAAGGGACAGGGGGCGGCTACACCTTC
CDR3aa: CSVEGTGGGYTF

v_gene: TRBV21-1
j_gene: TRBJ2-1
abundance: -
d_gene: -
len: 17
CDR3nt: TGTGCCAGCAGCAAAGTAAACCGGGACAGGGGAAGAGGTGAGCAGTTCTTC
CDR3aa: CASSKVNRDRGRGEQFF

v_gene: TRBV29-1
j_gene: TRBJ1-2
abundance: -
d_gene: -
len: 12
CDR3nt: TGCAGCGTTGATGTGGAGGGGTATGGCTACACCTTC
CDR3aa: CSVDVEGYGYTF

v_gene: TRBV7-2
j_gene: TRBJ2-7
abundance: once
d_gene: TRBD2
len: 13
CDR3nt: TGTGCCAGCGGGACTAGCGACGCCTACGAGCAGTACTTC
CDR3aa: CASGTSDAYEQYF

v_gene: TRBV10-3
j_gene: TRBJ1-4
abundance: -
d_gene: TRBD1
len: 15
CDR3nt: TGTGCCATCAGGGGGACAGGGGGCGTTCGGGAAAAACTGTTTTTT
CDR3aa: CAIRGTGGVREKLFF

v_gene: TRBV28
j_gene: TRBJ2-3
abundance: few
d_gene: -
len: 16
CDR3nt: TGTGCCAGCAGTGAGGAGCGCGCCCGGAGCACAGATACGCAGTATTTT
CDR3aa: CASSEERARSTDTQYF

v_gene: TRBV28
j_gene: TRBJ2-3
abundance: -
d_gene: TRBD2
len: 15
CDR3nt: TGTGCCAGCCGGATTCTAGCGGGGGCCACAGATACGCAGTATTTT
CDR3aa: CASRILAGATDTQYF

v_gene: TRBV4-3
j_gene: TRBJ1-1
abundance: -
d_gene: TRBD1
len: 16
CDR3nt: TGCGCCAGCAGCCAAGGGACAGGGGCCTCTAACACTGAAGCTTTCTTT
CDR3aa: CASSQGTGASNTEAFF

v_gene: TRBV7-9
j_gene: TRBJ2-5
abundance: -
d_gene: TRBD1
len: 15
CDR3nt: TGTGCCAGCAGCTGGACCAGGGGGCGTTCAGAGACCCAGTACTTC
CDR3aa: CASSWTRGRSETQYF

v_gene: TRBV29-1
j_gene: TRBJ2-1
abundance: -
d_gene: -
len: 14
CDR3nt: TGCAGCGTTGTAGGGGTACAGGAGGGGAATGAGCAGTTCTTC
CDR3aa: CSVVGVQEGNEQFF

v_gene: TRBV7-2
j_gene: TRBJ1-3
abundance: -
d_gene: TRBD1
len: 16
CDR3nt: TGTGCCAGCAGCCCAGAAGGGACAGGGGTCGGAAACACCATATATTTT
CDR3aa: CASSPEGTGVGNTIYF

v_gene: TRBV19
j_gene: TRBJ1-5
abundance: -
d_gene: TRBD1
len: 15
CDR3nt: TGTGCCAGTAGTGTGACAGGGGGAAGCAATCAGCCCCAGCATTTT
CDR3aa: CASSVTGGSNQPQHF

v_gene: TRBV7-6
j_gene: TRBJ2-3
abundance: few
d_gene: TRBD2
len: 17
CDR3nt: TGTGCCAGCAGCCCCAGCGGGGGGGCCGGGTACCCAGATACGCAGTATTTT
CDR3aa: CASSPSGGAGYPDTQYF

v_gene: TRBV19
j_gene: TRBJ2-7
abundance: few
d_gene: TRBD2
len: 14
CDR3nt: TGTGCCAGTAGTATCGGCGGGAGGGCTTACGAGCAGTACTTC
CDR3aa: CASSIGGRAYEQYF

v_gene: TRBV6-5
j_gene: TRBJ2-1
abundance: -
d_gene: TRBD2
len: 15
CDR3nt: TGTGCCAGCAGGTTAGCGGGCGGAGCCTACAATGAGCAGTTCTTC
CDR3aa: CASRLAGGAYNEQFF

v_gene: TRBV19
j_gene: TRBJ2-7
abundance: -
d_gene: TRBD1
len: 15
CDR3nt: TGTGCCAGTAGTATCCGCGGACAGGGCGACTACGAGCAGTACTTC
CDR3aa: CASSIRGQGDYEQYF

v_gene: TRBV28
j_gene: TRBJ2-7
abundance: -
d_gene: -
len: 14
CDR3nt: TGTGCCAGCAGCCCACGGCGGGGAGAGTACGAGCAGTACTTC
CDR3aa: CASSPRRGEYEQYF

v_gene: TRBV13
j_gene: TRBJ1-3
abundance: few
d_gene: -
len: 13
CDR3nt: TGTGCCAGTAGGAGGGGCAGTGGAAACACCATATATTTT
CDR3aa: CASRRGSGNTIYF

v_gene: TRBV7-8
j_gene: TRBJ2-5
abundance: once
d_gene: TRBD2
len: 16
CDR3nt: TGTGCCAGCAGCTTATGGCCTAGCGGGAGCCTAGAGACCCAGTACTTC
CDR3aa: CASSLWPSGSLETQYF

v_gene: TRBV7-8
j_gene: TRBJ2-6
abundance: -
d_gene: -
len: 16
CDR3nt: TGTGCCAGCGTACTTACAGGGTACTCTGGGGCCAACGTCCTGACTTTC
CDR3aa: CASVLTGYSGANVLTF

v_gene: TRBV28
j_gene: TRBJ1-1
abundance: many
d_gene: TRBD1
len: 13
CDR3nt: TGTGCCAGCAGTTTGGACAGGGACACTGAAGCTTTCTTT
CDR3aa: CASSLDRDTEAFF

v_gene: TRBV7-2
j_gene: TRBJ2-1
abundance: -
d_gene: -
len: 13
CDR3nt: TGTGCCAGCAGCCCCCGTTTGTACAATGAGCAGTTCTTC
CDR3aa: CASSPRLYNEQFF

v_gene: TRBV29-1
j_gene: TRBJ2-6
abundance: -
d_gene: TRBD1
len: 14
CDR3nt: TGCAGCGTTGAAACAGGGGCTGGGGCCAACGTCCTGACTTTC
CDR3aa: CSVETGAGANVLTF

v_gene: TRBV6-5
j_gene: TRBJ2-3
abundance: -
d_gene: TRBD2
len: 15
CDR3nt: TGTGCCAGCAGGCTTAGCGGGGAAGGATCAGATACGCAGTATTTT
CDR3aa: CASRLSGEGSDTQYF

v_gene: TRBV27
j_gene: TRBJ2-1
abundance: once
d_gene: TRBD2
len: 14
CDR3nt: TGTGCCAGCACGGACGGGGGGGCCTACAATGAGCAGTTCTTC
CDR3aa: CASTDGGAYNEQFF

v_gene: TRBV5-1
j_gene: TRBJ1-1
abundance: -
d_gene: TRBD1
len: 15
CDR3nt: TGCGCCAGCAGCTTAGCACGACAGGGACTTTACGAAGCTTTCTTT
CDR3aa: CASSLARQGLYEAFF

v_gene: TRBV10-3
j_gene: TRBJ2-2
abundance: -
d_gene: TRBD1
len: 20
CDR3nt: TGTGCCATCAGGGGCTTCCTAGGGACAGGTGAAGACGCGAACACCGGGGAGCTGTTTTTT
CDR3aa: CAIRGFLGTGEDANTGELFF

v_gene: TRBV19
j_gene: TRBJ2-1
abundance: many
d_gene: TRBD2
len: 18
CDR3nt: TGTGCCAGTAGTATAGATCCGACTAGCGGGAGTTCCTACAATGAGCAGTTCTTC
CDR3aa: CASSIDPTSGSSYNEQFF

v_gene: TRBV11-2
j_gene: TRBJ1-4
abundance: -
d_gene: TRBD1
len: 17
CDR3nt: TGTGCCAGCAGCTTATCCTTTACAGGGGGATGGGGTGAAAAACTGTTTTTT
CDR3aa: CASSLSFTGGWGEKLFF

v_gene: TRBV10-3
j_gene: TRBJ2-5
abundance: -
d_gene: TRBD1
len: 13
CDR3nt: TGTGCCACCTCCGGACAGGAGCAAGAGACCCAGTACTTC
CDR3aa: CATSGQEQETQYF

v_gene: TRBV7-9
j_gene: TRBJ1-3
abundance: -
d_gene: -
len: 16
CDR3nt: TGTGCCAGCACCAAGGGGGAGTTGAGCTCTGGAAACACCATATATTTT
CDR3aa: CASTKGELSSGNTIYF

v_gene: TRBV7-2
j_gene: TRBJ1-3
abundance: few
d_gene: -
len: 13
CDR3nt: TGTGCCAGCAGCTTAGTAGCAGGAAACACCATATATTTT
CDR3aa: CASSLVAGNTIYF

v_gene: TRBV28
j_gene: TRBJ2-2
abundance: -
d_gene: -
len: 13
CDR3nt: TGTGCCAGCACCCCGGGTAGCACCGGGGAGCTGTTTTTT
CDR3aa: CASTPGSTGELFF

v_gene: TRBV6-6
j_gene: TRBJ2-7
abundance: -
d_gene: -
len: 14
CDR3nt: TGTGCCAGCAGTTACTCGACACAGAACTACGAGCAGTACTTC
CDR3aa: CASSYSTQNYEQYF

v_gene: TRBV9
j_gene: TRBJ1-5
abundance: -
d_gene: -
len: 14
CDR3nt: TGTGCCAGCAGCGCTTACTATAGCAATCAGCCCCAGCATTTT
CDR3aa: CASSAYYSNQPQHF

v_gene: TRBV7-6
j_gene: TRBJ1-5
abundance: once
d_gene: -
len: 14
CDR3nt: TGTGCCAGCAGCTTAGTGGGGGCTAATCAGCCCCAGCATTTT
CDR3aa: CASSLVGANQPQHF

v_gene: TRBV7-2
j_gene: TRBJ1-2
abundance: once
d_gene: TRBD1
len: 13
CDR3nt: TGTGCCAGCAGCCCTCAGGGGGTATATGGCTACACCTTC
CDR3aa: CASSPQGVYGYTF

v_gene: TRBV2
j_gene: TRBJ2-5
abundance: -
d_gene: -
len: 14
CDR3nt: TGTGCCAGCAGTGTCCAAGGACAGCAAGAGACCCAGTACTTC
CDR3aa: CASSVQGQQETQYF